The next 12 T cell receptor beta chains were all read from a single sample in a study of blood T cell repertoires in COVID-19. The method was immunoSEQ multiplex PCR; TCRdb's version includes in-frame clones alone and lacks a portion of them. The data show hundreds of thousands of clones, about four fifths seen once. The sample taken for sequencing was peripheral blood. The source is a woman aged 45 to 65 who had recovered from COVID-19.

This sequence joins TRBV18 and TRBJ2-7, with 10 bases identical to TRBD2. With 3 bases clipped from V and 5 bases from J, the junction kept 7 bases outside the gene matches. The V gene's germline CDR1 is KGHSH and CDR2 LQKENI. The CDR3 totals 15 residues. The CDR3: CASSPEASGGDEQYF. CDR3 bases: TGTGCCAGCTCACCTGAGGCTAGCGGGGGTGACGAGCAGTACTTC. Full variable domain (outside the CDR3, taken from reference TRBV18 and TRBJ2-7): NAGVMQNPRHLVRRRGQEARLRCSPMKGHSHVYWYRQLPEEGLKFMVYLQKENIIDESGMPKERFSAEFPKEGPSILRIQQVVRGDSAAYFCASSPEASGGDEQYFGPGTRLTVT.

The rearrangement joins TRBV27 to TRBJ1-2, with 8 positions matching TRBD1. V was pared by 4 bases and J by 7 bases, with 14 bases of the junction left unmatched. This CDR3 has 16 residues. CDR1 and CDR2 from the germline V gene are MNHEY and SMNVEV (reference sequence). The CDR3, as DNA: TGTGCCAGCAGTTCCCAACTATTTACAGGGGGAGGTGGCTACACCTTC. The encoded protein is CASSSQLFTGGGGYTF.

J is TRBJ2-5 and V is TRBV7-2, with 7 positions matching TRBD2. The junction had 8 bases not matched to a gene; V was cut back by 5 bases and J by 5 bases. Germline-derived CDR1 and CDR2 are SGHTA and FQGNSA. The CDR3 runs 14 residues. The CDR3 nucleotides read TGTGCCAGCAGCCCGGAGGGAGGGCGGGAGACCCAGTACTTC. It yields the protein CASSPEGGRETQYF. The whole variable domain, filled in from reference TRBV7-2 and TRBJ2-5, reads GAGVSQSPSNKVTEKGKDVELRCDPISGHTALYWYRQSLGQGLEFLIYFQGNSAPDKSGLPSDRFSAERTGGSVSTLTIQRTQQEDSAVYLCASSPEGGRETQYFGPGTRLLVL.

V usage is TRBV3-1 (or the pseudogene TRBV3-2) and J usage is TRBJ2-5; tentatively, D is TRBD1 (5 bases). In germline, CDR1 is LGHDT, CDR2 YNNKEL (reference sequence). Trimming removed 2 bases from V and 5 bases from J, with 21 bases in between. The CDR3 has 17 amino acids. The CDR3 here is CASSQIQAGHSRETQYF. Here the CDR3 DNA reads TGTGCCAGCAGCCAAATTCAGGCCGGACACAGTCGGGAGACCCAGTACTTC.

The rearrangement links TRBV11-2 to TRBJ1-3; 8 bases are shared with TRBD1. Germline CDR1 reads SGHAT; CDR2 reads FQNNGV. The CDR3 loop spans 13 amino acids. With V trimmed by 4 bases and J by 7 bases, 3 bases remained unmatched. The CDR3 reads CASSSGQGNTIYF. The DNA of the CDR3 is TGTGCCAGCAGCTCCGGACAGGGTAACACCATATATTTT.

This chain joins TRBV2 and TRBJ2-3, with D tentatively TRBD2 (6 bases). The CDR3 sequence is 16 residues long. CDR1 SNHLY and CDR2 FYNNEI come from the germline V gene. With 8 bases removed from V and 3 bases from J, the gap between germline ends came to 21 bases. CDR3 amino acids: CASRATGLQTTDTQYF. Here the CDR3 DNA reads TGTGCCAGCCGGGCAACGGGACTCCAGACTACAGATACGCAGTATTTT.

This clone is a singleton in its sample. The rearrangement joins TRBV4-1 to TRBJ1-1; D is undetermined. With 2 bases removed from V and 4 bases from J, the gap between germline ends came to 8 bases. Per germline, CDR1 MGHRA and CDR2 YSYEKL. The CDR3 sequence is 13 residues long. The CDR3 sequence is CASSQYRGTEAFF. CDR3 DNA sequence: TGCGCCAGCAGCCAATACCGGGGCACTGAAGCTTTCTTT.

This clone was observed many times. V and J are TRBV14 and TRBJ2-7; TRBD1 aligns across 7 bases. The CDR3 is made up of 16 amino acids. Per the germline V gene, CDR1 is SGHDN and CDR2 is FVKESK. J was trimmed by 3 bases and V by 0 bases; bases with no gene match: 8. Written as DNA, the CDR3 is TGTGCCAGCAGCCAAGATGTGGGACAGCTCTTCTACGAGCAGTACTTC. Its translation: CASSQDVGQLFYEQYF.

The chain has TRBV28 and TRBJ1-5; D uncertain. With 10 bases removed from V and 0 bases from J, the gap between germline ends came to 19 bases. The CDR3 sequence is 16 residues long. CDR1 is MDHEN, CDR2 SYDVKM, per germline. The CDR3 region has the DNA TGTGCCATCCATACAACCAGAAGTTATAGCAATCAGCCCCAGCATTTT. It translates to CAIHTTRSYSNQPQHF.

This rearrangement joins TRBV7-2 to TRBJ1-6, with D perhaps matching TRBD1 (6 bases). The CDR3 sequence is 15 residues long. V gave up 6 bases and J gave up 6 bases, with 15 bases separating them. Germline CDR1 and CDR2: SGHTA and FQGNSA. CDR3: CASRPGGAGNSPLHF. Here the CDR3 DNA reads TGTGCCAGCAGACCCGGGGGGGCTGGTAATTCACCCCTCCACTTT.

The rearrangement joins TRBV19 to TRBJ2-6; 7 nucleotides align to TRBD1. The CDR3 loop spans 15 amino acids. In germline, CDR1 is LNHDA, CDR2 SQIVND (reference sequence). J was trimmed by 1 base and V by 6 bases; bases with no gene match: 3. The CDR3 DNA follows: TGTGCCAGTAGCACAGGGGTGTCTGGGGCCAACGTCCTGACTTTC. It encodes CASSTGVSGANVLTF.

Concerning this clone itself: One junction end disagrees with the germline gene, perhaps due to a read error. The chain uses TRBV18 and TRBJ1-1; the D gene is possibly TRBD1 (5 bases). Germline-derived CDR1 and CDR2 are KGHSH and LQKENI. The CDR3 spans 13 residues. CDR3 coding DNA: TGTGCCGGCTCGGGGCTGGGTAGCACTGAAGCTTTCTTT. Translation gives CAGSGLGSTEAFF.